The rows below give T cell receptor beta chains drawn from one sample of a study of regulatory T cells in long-lasting Graves disease. One entry per CDR3 protein, called by TCRdb with MiXCR from the multiplex PCR reads. This sample yields 300,000 to 400,000 distinct CDR3 sequences, of which roughly a sixth are seen a single time; about 24% belongs to the top ten. Sequencing used peripheral blood mononuclear cells (PBMCs), obtained at new diagnosis, from a patient treated with antithyroid drugs. The receptors were sampled from a female donor with Graves disease. Each CDR3 is given with its conserved first and last residue. D genes are given only for firm matches. Part of the rows lack a size; the others show once, few, many or a class for expanded clones.

J gene	V gene	D gene	clone size	CDR3 DNA	CDR3 protein
TRBJ1-1	TRBV9	-	many	TGTGCCAGCAGCTCCAGACCCACCAGGGGTACTGAAGCTTTCTTT	CASSSRPTRGTEAFF
TRBJ2-7	TRBV3-1	-	few	TGTGCCAGCAGCCAAGGGTGGCGGGAAGGGATCTACGAGCAGTACTTC	CASSQGWREGIYEQYF
TRBJ2-2	TRBV12-3/TRBV12-4	TRBD1	many	TGTGCCAGCAGTTTAGCGAGGGGGCAATGGACCGGGGAGCTGTTTTTT	CASSLARGQWTGELFF
TRBJ2-1	TRBV19	-	-	TGTGCCAGTAGTAAATTCCCCGGACCGCTACCCGGGACTGGAACCTACAATGAGCAGTTCTTC	CASSKFPGPLPGTGTYNEQFF
TRBJ2-1	TRBV20-1	TRBD2	few	TGCAGTGCTAGAGATCTCCTAGCGGGAGGACGGGAGCAGTTCTTC	CSARDLLAGGREQFF
TRBJ2-1	TRBV12-3/TRBV12-4	-	many	TGTGCCAGCAGTTTAAATCAGGGCCTTAATGAGCAGTTCTTC	CASSLNQGLNEQFF
TRBJ2-1	TRBV7-2	TRBD2	-	TGTGCCAGCAGCTCCTCGGGCGGGAGGACCTACAATGAGCAGTTCTTC	CASSSSGGRTYNEQFF
TRBJ2-2	TRBV7-9	TRBD2	many	TGTGCCAGCAGCTTCACTAGCGGGGGCCCTAACACCGGGGAGCTGTTTTTT	CASSFTSGGPNTGELFF
TRBJ2-2	TRBV6-9	-	-	TGTGCCAGCAGTTTCCATATAACCGGGGAGCTGTTTTTT	CASSFHITGELFF
TRBJ2-7	TRBV6-2/TRBV6-3	TRBD2	-	TGTGCCAGCCGGACATGGGGGACTAGCGGGGGATACGAGCAGTACTTC	CASRTWGTSGGYEQYF
TRBJ1-4	TRBV6-2/TRBV6-3	TRBD1	-	TGTGCCAGCAGAACGGACAGGAACAATGAAAAACTGTTTTTT	CASRTDRNNEKLFF
TRBJ2-3	TRBV11-1	-	-	TGCGCCAGCAGCGTAATTTCTAGCACAGATACGCAGTATTTT	CASSVISSTDTQYF
TRBJ1-5	TRBV19	-	many	TGTGCCAGTAGTGAAAGCCTGGGGAGCAATCAGCCCCAGCATTTT	CASSESLGSNQPQHF
TRBJ1-3	TRBV12-3/TRBV12-4	-	many	TGTGCCAGCAGCCTAGGACAGGGAAACACCATATATTTT	CASSLGQGNTIYF
TRBJ1-2	TRBV28	-	-	TGTGCCAGCATCTCCGGGACGGATGGCTACACCTTC	CASISGTDGYTF
TRBJ2-1	TRBV29-1	-	-	TGCAGCACCGGTCGAGATGAGCAGTTCTTC	CSTGRDEQFF
TRBJ2-3	TRBV2	TRBD2	many	TGTGCCAGCAGTGCGCGGGAGGCCCCGACAGATACGCAGTATTTT	CASSAREAPTDTQYF
TRBJ2-1	TRBV9	TRBD2	many	TGTGCCAGCAGCGTTGGCGGGGGTATCCCCAATGAGCAGTTCTTC	CASSVGGGIPNEQFF
TRBJ1-3	TRBV7-9	-	-	TGTGCCAGCAGCTTAGCGATTGCGGGTGCTGGAAACACCATATATTTT	CASSLAIAGAGNTIYF
TRBJ1-2	TRBV12-3/TRBV12-4	TRBD1	few	TGTGCCAGCAGGGGGACAGGGGACTATGGCTACACCTTC	CASRGTGDYGYTF
TRBJ1-4	TRBV12-5	-	few	TGTGCTAGTGGTTTGCGATCAGGGTCAGATGAAAAACTGTTTTTT	CASGLRSGSDEKLFF
TRBJ1-1	TRBV27	-	many	TGTGCCAGCAGTTTGGTAGGGGATGAAGCTTTCTTT	CASSLVGDEAFF
TRBJ2-7	TRBV6-1	TRBD2	-	TGTGCCAGCAGGGAGACTAGCGGGAGGGCCCAGTACTTC	CASRETSGRAQYF
TRBJ2-7	TRBV4-1	TRBD1	-	TGCGCCAGCAGCCAAGACCCCGGGACAGGGAGGTACGAGCAGTACTTC	CASSQDPGTGRYEQYF
TRBJ1-1	TRBV19	-	many	TGTGCCAGTACTACAGCGGGGGGCACTGAAGCTTTCTTT	CASTTAGGTEAFF
TRBJ2-3	TRBV3-1	-	many	TGTGCCAGCAGCCCGCGTACTGACAGATACACAGATACGCAGTATTTT	CASSPRTDRYTDTQYF
TRBJ2-3	TRBV7-3	-	-	TGTGCCAGCAGCTTAACGGCCAGCGGGCACCTCGGAGATACGCAGTATTTT	CASSLTASGHLGDTQYF
TRBJ2-1	TRBV27	-	few	TGTGCCAGCAGTTCCCACCCCCAGGGAGGAGCGAATGAGCAGTTCTTC	CASSSHPQGGANEQFF
TRBJ2-2	TRBV12-3/TRBV12-4	-	few	TGTGCCAGCAGTCCCCGAGGATGGGCCGGGGAGCTGTTTTTT	CASSPRGWAGELFF
TRBJ1-1	TRBV29-1	-	many	TGCAGCGTTGTCGCACACCTGAACACTGAAGCTTTCTTT	CSVVAHLNTEAFF
TRBJ2-1	TRBV11-2	TRBD2	many	TGTGCCAGCAGCTTAGCTGACGGGCTAGCGGGGGGTGAGCAGTTCTTC	CASSLADGLAGGEQFF
TRBJ2-1	TRBV7-9	TRBD1	many	TGTGCCAGCAGTGGGGGACAGAGCTCCTACAATGAGCAGTTCTTC	CASSGGQSSYNEQFF
TRBJ1-1	TRBV4-1	-	few	TGCGCCAGCAGCCAGATAAGTAGAGAGGTGAACACTGAAGCTTTCTTT	CASSQISREVNTEAFF
TRBJ2-7	TRBV6-2/TRBV6-3	-	many	TGTGCCAGCAGTGGAAGAGGAGCTGTCCCCTCCTACGAGCAGTACTTC	CASSGRGAVPSYEQYF
TRBJ2-7	TRBV5-5	-	many	TGTGCCAGCATTCCTCGGGAGTGGGGATACGAGCAGTACTTC	CASIPREWGYEQYF
TRBJ2-1	TRBV27	TRBD1	few	TGTGCCAGCAGTTTCCTGGGACAGGGAATGCAGTTCTTC	CASSFLGQGMQFF